This T cell receptor beta chain appears in the sequencing data of a study of blood T cell repertoires in COVID-19. Data came from immunoSEQ multiplex PCR; TCRdb stores just in-frame clones and leaves some out. The repertoire has approximately 260,000 clones, 75% to 85% of them found once; the top ten carry 12%. V lost 5 bases and J lost 1, with 12 bases in between. The CDR3 has 14 amino acids. Germline values: CDR1 SGHRS, CDR2 YFSETQ. The origin of this receptor is a woman aged 55-70 years with active or convalescent COVID-19. The chain employs TRBV5-1 and TRBJ1-1, with unresolved D. Material: peripheral blood. CDR3 sequence (DNA): TGCGCCAGCAGGGACCTCGGAGGGAACACTGAAGCTTTCTTT. It is translated as CASRDLGGNTEAFF.